This TCR beta chain emerged from a study of vaccination effects on CD4 cells after COVID-19. This clone was recorded a few times. The antigen remains unidentified. Clones were read by immunoSEQ multiplex PCR, and TCRdb kept only the in-frame ones, dropping some. The sample has some 66,000 clones; roughly 80% are singletons. V was clipped by 3 bases and J by 3 bases, with 6 bases between them. The CDR3 sequence is 13 residues long. Germline values: CDR1 SGHVS, CDR2 FQNEAQ. Subsequent to roughly 9 days of culture, CD4+ T cells were isolated. Subjects were given two BNT162b2 or mRNA-1273 vaccine doses. Material: CD4+ T cells from PBMCs cultured without peptide, obtained after COVID-19 vaccination. The receptor comes from a human donor who received a COVID-19 vaccine. V is TRBV7-8 and J is TRBJ1-5; the D is unclear. CDR3 nucleotides: TGTGCCAGCAGCTTTGGGGACAATCAGCCCCAGCATTTT. It encodes CASSFGDNQPQHF. Supplemented by reference TRBV7-8 and TRBJ1-5, the full variable domain reads GAGVSQSPRYKVAKRGQDVALRCDPISGHVSLFWYQQALGQGPEFLTYFQNEAQLDKSGLPSDRFFAERPEGSVSTLKIQRTQQEDSAVYLCASSFGDNQPQHFGDGTRLSIL.